This T cell receptor beta chain was observed in a study of regulatory T cells in long-lasting Graves disease. CDR3 size: 17 residues. V lost 7 bases to trimming and J lost 1 base, with 20 bases between them. In building TCR beta libraries, iRepertoire HTBI primers were used together with Arm-PCR of CDR3 regions. TCRdb recomputed calls from the multiplex PCR reads with MiXCR, one row per CDR3 protein. The data hold over 450,000 distinct CDR3 sequences, with 20% to 25% observed a single time. Time point of the sample: persistent/refractory GD, antithyroid drugs over 5 years with positive TRAb. The authors made the TCR library using RNA they extracted from PBMCs.

The source was peripheral blood mononuclear cells (PBMCs), collected when the disease was refractory, from a patient treated with antithyroid drugs. This clonotype originated in a female donor with Graves disease. V gene TRBV12-3 or TRBV12-4 combines with J gene TRBJ1-5; D is possibly TRBD1 (6 bases). Here the CDR3 DNA reads TGTGCCAGCACCTGGACAGACACTATTATGAGCAATCAGCCCCAGCATTTT. Its translation: CASTWTDTIMSNQPQHF.